The 13 T cell receptor beta chains below come from one sample, sequenced in a study of T cell responses to AZD1222 COVID-19 vaccine. Some clones are missing from TCRdb's copy, which holds only in-frame ones; the method was immunoSEQ multiplex PCR. Found here are approximately 120,000 clones, about 85% of them singletons; the top ten hold less than 5.5%. This specimen was peripheral blood, taken 28 days after the second AZD1222 dose. All receptors come from an adult who received the AZD1222 COVID-19 vaccine.

This clone appeared many times. The genes are TRBV28 and TRBJ1-5; D is perhaps TRBD1 (5 bases). In germline, CDR1 is MDHEN, CDR2 SYDVKM. The V end was cut by 3 bases, the J end by 8 bases, with 14 bases between. This CDR3 has 14 amino acids. The CDR3 nucleotides read TGTGCCAGCAGTTTCCAGGGAGGTGGGAAGCCCCAGCATTTT. Residues: CASSFQGGGKPQHF. Full variable domain (missing parts from reference TRBV28 and TRBJ1-5): DVKVTQSSRYLVKRTGEKVFLECVQDMDHENMFWYRQDPGLGLRLIYFSYDVKMKEKGDIPEGYSVSREKKERFSLILESASTNQTSMYLCASSFQGGGKPQHFGDGTRLSIL.

The V call is TRBV18, the J call TRBJ1-4, with D maybe TRBD1 (5 bases). Germline values: CDR1 KGHSH, CDR2 LQKENI. Between the trimmed V and J ends, which lost 3 bases and 1 base, there was a span of 9 bases. The CDR3 loop spans 15 amino acids. The DNA of the CDR3 is TGTGCCAGCTCACCTAGGGACGGAACTAATGAAAAACTGTTTTTT. Its protein product is CASSPRDGTNEKLFF.

The J gene is TRBJ1-4, the V gene TRBV12-3 or TRBV12-4; 7 positions agree with TRBD1. The CDR3 has 13 residues. V was clipped by 3 bases and J by 8 bases; unmatched bases: 3. CDR3 amino acids: CASSLGQSEKLFF. The DNA of the CDR3 is TGTGCCAGCAGTTTGGGACAGAGCGAAAAACTGTTTTTT.

The V and J genes are TRBV7-2 and TRBJ2-2; D gene ambiguous. V was clipped by 4 bases and J by 7 bases, with 7 bases between them. The germline CDR1 and CDR2 sequences are SGHTA and FQGNSA. The CDR3 loop spans 12 amino acids. The CDR3 nucleotides read TGTGCCAGCAGCTCCTATATCGGGGAGCTGTTTTTT. Residues: CASSSYIGELFF.

The V call is TRBV28, the J call TRBJ1-2; TRBD1 might be the D (5 bases). CDR1 is MDHEN, CDR2 SYDVKM, per germline. Trimming left V 2 bases short and J 4 bases short, with 11 bases between. There are 14 residues in the CDR3. The CDR3 region is CASSLEGMSYGYTF. The CDR3 region has the DNA TGTGCCAGCAGTTTAGAGGGGATGAGCTATGGCTACACCTTC.

The V and J genes are TRBV20-1 and TRBJ2-5; D perhaps matches TRBD2 (6 bases). V was pared by 3 bases and J by 5 bases, with 10 bases between. Per germline, CDR1 DFQATT and CDR2 SNEGSKA (reference sequence). The CDR3 consists of 12 residues. CDR3: CSASPGEETQYF. CDR3 DNA: TGCAGTGCTAGTCCGGGGGAGGAGACCCAGTACTTC.

The V and J genes are TRBV21-1 and TRBJ2-5; the DNA was not compared with TRBD1, the D call given in the table. TRBV21-1 is shown as a pseudogene. The CDR3 consists of 18 residues. In DNA, the CDR3 is TGTGCCAGCAGCAAATTCTTTTATTTTAGTGACAGGGTAGAGACCCAGTACTTC. Protein sequence: CASSKFFYFSDRVETQYF.

This chain links TRBV12-3 or TRBV12-4 with TRBJ1-1; D is ambiguous. V was clipped by 2 bases and J by 11 bases, with 15 bases between them. The CDR3 is 13 residues long. The CDR3 coding sequence is TGTGCCAGCAGTTTAAATGACCTGGGGTATGCTTTCTTT. This codes for CASSLNDLGYAFF.

This rearrangement joins TRBV4-3 to TRBJ2-1; D possibly uses TRBD1 or TRBD2 (5 bases each). Trimming cost V 1 base and J 5 bases, with 6 bases left between them. Germline assignment: CDR1 LGHNA and CDR2 YSLEER. There are 13 residues in the CDR3. CDR3 in amino acids: CASSQGGDNEQFF. For the CDR3, the DNA is TGCGCCAGCAGCCAAGGAGGGGACAATGAGCAGTTCTTC.

This clone was observed once. The gene calls are TRBV5-1 and TRBJ2-7, with D perhaps given as TRBD1 or TRBD2 (5 bases each). Germline assignment: CDR1 SGHRS and CDR2 YFSETQ. There are 14 residues in the CDR3. The V end lost 7 bases, the J end lost 2 bases, and 16 bases lay between the germline ends. The CDR3 DNA sequence: TGCGCCAGCCGCTATGTAGAGGGGCCCTACGAGCAGTACTTC. Protein product: CASRYVEGPYEQYF.

The chain employs TRBV19 and TRBJ1-2, with 7 bases lining up with TRBD1. This CDR3 comprises 14 residues. Germline CDR1 reads LNHDA; CDR2 reads SQIVND (reference sequence). The ends lost 5 bases at V and 6 bases at J; junction bases unmatched: 9. The CDR3, as DNA: TGTGCCAGTAGTTTGAGACAGGGTGGTGATGGCTACACCTTC. Amino acid sequence: CASSLRQGGDGYTF.

The chain joins TRBV6-6 to TRBJ1-2, with D perhaps TRBD1 (6 bases). The ends were cut back, 5 bases at V and 7 bases at J, with 11 bases in the middle. In germline, CDR1 is MNHNY, CDR2 SVGAGI (reference sequence). The CDR3 is made up of 12 amino acids. CDR3 sequence (DNA): TGTGCCAGCAGTACTCAGGGGAGTGGCTACACCTTC. Translation gives CASSTQGSGYTF.

This clone was counted once. The chain recombines TRBV11-2 with TRBJ2-7; tentative D call: TRBD1 (5 bases). Germline loops: CDR1 SGHAT, CDR2 FQNNGV. Trimming took off 5 bases at V and 2 bases at J, with 10 bases between the two ends. The CDR3 has 13 residues. CDR3 loop: CASSQDRTYEQYF. In DNA, the CDR3 is TGTGCCAGCAGCCAAGACAGAACCTACGAGCAGTACTTC.